These T cell receptor beta chains were read from a single sample in a study of T cell responses to AZD1222 COVID-19 vaccine. Measured with immunoSEQ multiplex PCR; TCRdb has only the in-frame clones, and not every one. There are about 120,000 clones in the sample; roughly 87% occur only once, and less than 3.5% lies in the top ten. The starting material was peripheral blood, obtained on day 0 of AZD1222 vaccination. These receptors came from an adult in good health. Both conserved end residues are part of each CDR3. The order of the fields is D gene, clone size, J gene, V gene, CDR3 DNA, CDR3 protein. D genes are given only for firm matches. Size is stated for part of the rows, as once, few or many counts, or as a class when the clone is expanded.

d_gene: NA; abundance: NA; j_gene: TRBJ1-4; v_gene: TRBV19; CDR3nt: TGTGCCAGTAACCGGGCGCCTAATGAAAAACTGTTTTTT; CDR3aa: CASNRAPNEKLFF
d_gene: NA; abundance: NA; j_gene: TRBJ1-2; v_gene: TRBV11-1; CDR3nt: TGTGCCAGCACCCTGGGAGATACCGGTGCCGACTACACCTTC; CDR3aa: CASTLGDTGADYTF
d_gene: NA; abundance: NA; j_gene: TRBJ2-1; v_gene: TRBV7-2; CDR3nt: TGTGCCAGCAGGGCCGGGACACAGCAGTTCTTC; CDR3aa: CASRAGTQQFF
d_gene: TRBD1; abundance: NA; j_gene: TRBJ1-3; v_gene: TRBV5-1; CDR3nt: TGCGCCAGCAGCCACTCTGGGACAGAGCCTGGAAACACCATATATTTT; CDR3aa: CASSHSGTEPGNTIYF
d_gene: TRBD1; abundance: NA; j_gene: TRBJ1-5; v_gene: TRBV2; CDR3nt: TGTGCCAGCAGCCCCGAACCTTATACAGGGGGCAACAATCAGCCCCAGCATTTT; CDR3aa: CASSPEPYTGGNNQPQHF
d_gene: TRBD1; abundance: NA; j_gene: TRBJ1-1; v_gene: TRBV7-2; CDR3nt: TGTGCCAGCAGCTGGGACAGGGCGGCCACTGAAGCTTTCTTT; CDR3aa: CASSWDRAATEAFF
d_gene: TRBD1; abundance: NA; j_gene: TRBJ2-5; v_gene: TRBV7-2; CDR3nt: TGTGCCAGCAGCGACCGGACAGGGAGAGGATCAGAGACCCAGTACTTC; CDR3aa: CASSDRTGRGSETQYF
d_gene: NA; abundance: NA; j_gene: TRBJ1-3; v_gene: TRBV2; CDR3nt: TGTGCCAGCAGTGGGGGAACGAGCTCTGGAAACACCATATATTTT; CDR3aa: CASSGGTSSGNTIYF
d_gene: NA; abundance: few; j_gene: TRBJ2-7; v_gene: TRBV7-9; CDR3nt: TGTGCCAGCAGCTTAGGACAGGGACTTGGCGAGCAGTACTTC; CDR3aa: CASSLGQGLGEQYF
d_gene: NA; abundance: NA; j_gene: TRBJ2-3; v_gene: TRBV28; CDR3nt: TGTGCCAGCAGTTTCTTAGTTACAGATACGCAGTATTTT; CDR3aa: CASSFLVTDTQYF
d_gene: TRBD2; abundance: NA; j_gene: TRBJ2-1; v_gene: TRBV3-1/TRBV3-2; CDR3nt: TGTGCCAGCAGCCAAGATTCCCGGGGGGGCCAACATGAGCAGTTCTTC; CDR3aa: CASSQDSRGGQHEQFF
d_gene: TRBD2; abundance: once; j_gene: TRBJ2-7; v_gene: TRBV7-2; CDR3nt: TGTGCCAGCAGCCCCGTGGGACTAGCGAGCTCCTACGAGCAGTACTTC; CDR3aa: CASSPVGLASSYEQYF
d_gene: TRBD1; abundance: NA; j_gene: TRBJ1-6; v_gene: TRBV6-1; CDR3nt: TGTGCCAGCAGTGATCGGACAGGACATTCACCCCTCCACTTT; CDR3aa: CASSDRTGHSPLHF
d_gene: NA; abundance: NA; j_gene: TRBJ1-5; v_gene: TRBV28; CDR3nt: TGTGCCAGCAGTTTAGGGGGTGGGGCAGGGTATCAGCCCCAGCATTTT; CDR3aa: CASSLGGGAGYQPQHF
d_gene: NA; abundance: few; j_gene: TRBJ1-3; v_gene: TRBV28; CDR3nt: TGTGCCAGCAGTTTAAGGAACTCTGGAAACACCATATATTTT; CDR3aa: CASSLRNSGNTIYF
d_gene: TRBD1; abundance: once; j_gene: TRBJ1-6; v_gene: TRBV15; CDR3nt: TGTGCCACCAGCAGAGGCGGACAGGCTAATTCACCCCTCCACTTT; CDR3aa: CATSRGGQANSPLHF
d_gene: NA; abundance: once; j_gene: TRBJ2-3; v_gene: TRBV2; CDR3nt: TGTGCCAGCAGTAGAGCGGGTCTTAGCACAGATACGCAGTATTTT; CDR3aa: CASSRAGLSTDTQYF
d_gene: TRBD1; abundance: NA; j_gene: TRBJ1-4; v_gene: TRBV2; CDR3nt: TGTGCCATAGGAGGGGGCGTCGATGAAAAACTGTTTTTT; CDR3aa: CAIGGGVDEKLFF
d_gene: TRBD1; abundance: NA; j_gene: TRBJ1-6; v_gene: TRBV7-6; CDR3nt: TGTGCCAGCAGCACCCAGACAGGGGCTAATTCACCCCTCCACTTT; CDR3aa: CASSTQTGANSPLHF
d_gene: TRBD2; abundance: once; j_gene: TRBJ2-3; v_gene: TRBV28; CDR3nt: TGTGCCAGCAGTTTTTCTAGCGGGGGAAGCACAGATACGCAGTATTTT; CDR3aa: CASSFSSGGSTDTQYF
d_gene: NA; abundance: NA; j_gene: TRBJ2-5; v_gene: TRBV28; CDR3nt: TGTGCCAGCAGTTTAGGAGGGGCCCGTGGGACCCAGTACTTC; CDR3aa: CASSLGGARGTQYF
d_gene: NA; abundance: NA; j_gene: TRBJ1-1; v_gene: TRBV29-1; CDR3nt: TGCAGCGTTGGGGTGGGGGAAGGAACTGAAGCTTTCTTT; CDR3aa: CSVGVGEGTEAFF
d_gene: TRBD2; abundance: NA; j_gene: TRBJ2-3; v_gene: TRBV14; CDR3nt: TGTGCCAGCAGCCAAGCCGGACTAGCGGGGGACTACGAAGCGCAGTATTTT; CDR3aa: CASSQAGLAGDYEAQYF
d_gene: TRBD1; abundance: NA; j_gene: TRBJ2-7; v_gene: TRBV7-2; CDR3nt: TGTGCCAGCAGCTTATGGGGGACAGGGACATACGAGCAGTACTTC; CDR3aa: CASSLWGTGTYEQYF